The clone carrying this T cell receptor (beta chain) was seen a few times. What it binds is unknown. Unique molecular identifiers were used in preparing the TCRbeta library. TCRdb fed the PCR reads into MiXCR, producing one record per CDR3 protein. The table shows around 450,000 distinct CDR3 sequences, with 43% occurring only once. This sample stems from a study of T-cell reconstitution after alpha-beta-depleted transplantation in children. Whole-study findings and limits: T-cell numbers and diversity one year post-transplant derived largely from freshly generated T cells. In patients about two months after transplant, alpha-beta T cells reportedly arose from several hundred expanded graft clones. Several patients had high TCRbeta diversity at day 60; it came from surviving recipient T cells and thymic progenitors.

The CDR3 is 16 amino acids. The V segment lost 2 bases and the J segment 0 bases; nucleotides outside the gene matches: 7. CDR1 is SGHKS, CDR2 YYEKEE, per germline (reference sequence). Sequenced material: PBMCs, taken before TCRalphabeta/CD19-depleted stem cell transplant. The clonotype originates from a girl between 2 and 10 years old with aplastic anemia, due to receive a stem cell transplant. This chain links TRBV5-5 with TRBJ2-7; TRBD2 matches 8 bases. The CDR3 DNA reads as TGTGCCAGCAGCTTCGCTCTAGCGGGCCTCTCCTACGAGCAGTACTTC. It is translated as CASSFALAGLSYEQYF.